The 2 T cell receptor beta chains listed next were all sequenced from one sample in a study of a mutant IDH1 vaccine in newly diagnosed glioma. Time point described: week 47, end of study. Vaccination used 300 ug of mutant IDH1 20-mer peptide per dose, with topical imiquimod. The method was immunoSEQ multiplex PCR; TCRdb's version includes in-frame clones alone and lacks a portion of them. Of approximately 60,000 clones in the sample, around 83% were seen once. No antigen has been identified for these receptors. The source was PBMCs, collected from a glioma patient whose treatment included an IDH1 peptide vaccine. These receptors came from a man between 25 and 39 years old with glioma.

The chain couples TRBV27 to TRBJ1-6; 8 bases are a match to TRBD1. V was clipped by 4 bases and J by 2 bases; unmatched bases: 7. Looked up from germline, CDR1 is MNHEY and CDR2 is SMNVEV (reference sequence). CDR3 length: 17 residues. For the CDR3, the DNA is TGTGCCAGCAGTTCAACAGGGGGAAGGCCCTATAATTCACCCCTCCACTTT. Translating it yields CASSSTGGRPYNSPLHF.

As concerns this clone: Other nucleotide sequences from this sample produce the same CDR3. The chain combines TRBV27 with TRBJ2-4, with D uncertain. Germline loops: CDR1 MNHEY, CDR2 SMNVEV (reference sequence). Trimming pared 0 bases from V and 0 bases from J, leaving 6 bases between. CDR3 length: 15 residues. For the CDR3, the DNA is TGTGCCAGCAGTTTATCTGGGCTAGCCAAAAACATTCAGTACTTC. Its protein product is CASSLSGLAKNIQYF.